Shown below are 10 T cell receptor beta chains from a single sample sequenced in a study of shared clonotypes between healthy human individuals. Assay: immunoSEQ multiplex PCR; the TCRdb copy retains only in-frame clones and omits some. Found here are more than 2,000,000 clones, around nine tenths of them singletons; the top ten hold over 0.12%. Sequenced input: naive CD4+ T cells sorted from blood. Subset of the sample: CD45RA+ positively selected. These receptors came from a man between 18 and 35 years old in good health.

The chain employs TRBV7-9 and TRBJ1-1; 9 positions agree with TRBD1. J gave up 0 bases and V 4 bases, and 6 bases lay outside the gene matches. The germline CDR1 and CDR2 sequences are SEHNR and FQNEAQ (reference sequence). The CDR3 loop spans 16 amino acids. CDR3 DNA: TGTGCCAGCAGCTCGGACGGGACAGGGCTGAACACTGAAGCTTTCTTT. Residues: CASSSDGTGLNTEAFF.

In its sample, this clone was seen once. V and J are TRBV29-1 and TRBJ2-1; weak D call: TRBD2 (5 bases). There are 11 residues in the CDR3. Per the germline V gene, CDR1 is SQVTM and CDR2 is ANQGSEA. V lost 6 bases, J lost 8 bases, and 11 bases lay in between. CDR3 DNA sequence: TGCAGCGTGGCCGAGAGGGATGAGCAGTTCTTC. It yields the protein CSVAERDEQFF.

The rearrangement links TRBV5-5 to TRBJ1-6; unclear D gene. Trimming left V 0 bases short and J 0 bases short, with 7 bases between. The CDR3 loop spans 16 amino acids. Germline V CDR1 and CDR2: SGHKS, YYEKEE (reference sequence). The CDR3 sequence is CASSLGASSYNSPLHF. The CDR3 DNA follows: TGTGCCAGCAGCTTGGGCGCTAGCTCCTATAATTCACCCCTCCACTTT.

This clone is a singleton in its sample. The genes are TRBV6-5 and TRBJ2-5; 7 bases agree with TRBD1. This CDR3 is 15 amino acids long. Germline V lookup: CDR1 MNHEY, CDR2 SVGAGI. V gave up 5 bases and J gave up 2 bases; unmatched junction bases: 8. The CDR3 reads CASSTAQGIQETQYF. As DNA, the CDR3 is TGTGCCAGCAGTACCGCACAGGGGATTCAAGAGACCCAGTACTTC.

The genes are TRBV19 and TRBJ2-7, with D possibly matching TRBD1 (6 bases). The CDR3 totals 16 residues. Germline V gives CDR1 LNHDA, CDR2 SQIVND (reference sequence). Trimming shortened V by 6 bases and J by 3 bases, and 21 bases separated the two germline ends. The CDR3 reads CASSLLPGTPVYEQYF. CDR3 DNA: TGTGCCAGTAGCCTCCTTCCCGGGACACCCGTCTACGAGCAGTACTTC.

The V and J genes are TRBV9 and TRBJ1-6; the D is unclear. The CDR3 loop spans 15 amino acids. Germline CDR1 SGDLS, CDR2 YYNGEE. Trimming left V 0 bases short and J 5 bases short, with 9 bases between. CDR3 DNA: TGTGCCAGCAGCGTAGATCGGGCAGATAATTCACCCCTCCACTTT. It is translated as CASSVDRADNSPLHF.

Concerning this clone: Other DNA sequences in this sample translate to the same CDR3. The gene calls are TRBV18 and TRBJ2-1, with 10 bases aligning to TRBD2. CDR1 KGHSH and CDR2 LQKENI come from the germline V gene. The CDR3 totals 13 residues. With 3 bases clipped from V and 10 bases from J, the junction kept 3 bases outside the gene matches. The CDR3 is CASSPPGLAEQFF. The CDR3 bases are TGTGCCAGCTCACCTCCGGGACTAGCGGAGCAGTTCTTC. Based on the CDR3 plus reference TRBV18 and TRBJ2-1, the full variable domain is NAGVMQNPRHLVRRRGQEARLRCSPMKGHSHVYWYRQLPEEGLKFMVYLQKENIIDESGMPKERFSAEFPKEGPSILRIQQVVRGDSAAYFCASSPPGLAEQFFGPGTRLTVL.

This CDR3 reads CASSYGQGLNQPQHF. The CDR3, as DNA: TGTGCCAGCAGCTACGGACAGGGGCTCAATCAGCCCCAGCATTTT. J is TRBJ1-5 and V is TRBV5-8; 9 nucleotides match TRBD1. The CDR3 loop spans 15 amino acids. The trim removed 3 bases at V and 3 bases at J, leaving 4 bases unmatched. Per the germline V gene, CDR1 is SGHTS and CDR2 is YDEGEE.

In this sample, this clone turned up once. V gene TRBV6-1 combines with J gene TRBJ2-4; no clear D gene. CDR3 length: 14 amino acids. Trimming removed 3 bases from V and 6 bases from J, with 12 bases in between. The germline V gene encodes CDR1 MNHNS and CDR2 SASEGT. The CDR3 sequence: CASSESSIGNIQYF. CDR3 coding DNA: TGTGCCAGCAGTGAGTCAAGTATCGGAAACATTCAGTACTTC.

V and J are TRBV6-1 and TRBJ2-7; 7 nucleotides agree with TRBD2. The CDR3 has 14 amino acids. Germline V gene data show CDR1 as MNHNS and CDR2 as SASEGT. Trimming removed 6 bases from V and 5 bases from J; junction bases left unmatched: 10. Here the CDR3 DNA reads TGTGCCAGCAGCCTCACTAGGGCGGGGGACGAGCAGTACTTC. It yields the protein CASSLTRAGDEQYF.